These 23 T cell receptor beta chains originate from one sample sequenced in a study of OX40 agonist ivuxolimab in advanced cancers. The library was made by the immunoSEQ multiplex PCR assay. In TCRdb, the immuneACCESS table is reduced to in-frame sequences with V and J assigned. These tables do not hold every clone; where another copy was compared, an unresolved V gene accounts for under half, and the others remain unexplained. The sample table contains tens of thousands of clones; only one count was recorded for approximately 86% of them. More than 9.5% of the sample comes from the top ten. The input for sequencing was CD4+ or CD8+ T cells sorted from blood, taken in a trial of the OX40 agonist ivuxolimab. The receptors shown here come from an adult with an advanced solid tumor such as melanoma, head and neck, liver or kidney cancer.

The V and J genes are TRBV28 and TRBJ2-2, with D hard to call. Germline lookup yields CDR1 MDHEN and CDR2 SYDVKM. Trimming pared 1 base from V and 7 bases from J, leaving 7 bases between. The CDR3 length is 13 residues. CDR3 coding DNA: TGTGCCAGCAGTTTATTATTCAGCGGGGAGCTGTTTTTT. Protein: CASSLLFSGELFF. Using reference TRBV28 and TRBJ2-2 for the parts outside the CDR3, the full variable domain is DVKVTQSSRYLVKRTGEKVFLECVQDMDHENMFWYRQDPGLGLRLIYFSYDVKMKEKGDIPEGYSVSREKKERFSLILESASTNQTSMYLCASSLLFSGELFFGEGSRLTVL.

This clone appeared once. The chain couples TRBV21-1 to TRBJ1-2. TRBV21-1 corresponds to a pseudogene. The CDR3 covers 15 residues. CDR3 protein: CASTGGDDRGYGYTF. CDR3 coding DNA: TGTGCCAGCACCGGGGGGGACGACAGGGGTTATGGCTACACCTTC.

The rearrangement joins TRBV28 to TRBJ1-1; D might be TRBD1 (6 bases). CDR1 and CDR2 (germline): MDHEN, SYDVKM. The CDR3 loop spans 14 amino acids. V gave up 6 bases and J gave up 3 bases, with 14 bases separating them. The CDR3 spells CASSQQGWDTEAFF. The CDR3 nucleotides read TGTGCCAGCAGCCAACAGGGTTGGGACACTGAAGCTTTCTTT. Full variable domain (missing parts from reference TRBV28 and TRBJ1-1): DVKVTQSSRYLVKRTGEKVFLECVQDMDHENMFWYRQDPGLGLRLIYFSYDVKMKEKGDIPEGYSVSREKKERFSLILESASTNQTSMYLCASSQQGWDTEAFFGQGTRLTVV.

The chain has TRBV4-3 and TRBJ2-7; 9 bases agree with TRBD1. The CDR3 totals 15 residues. The V gene end was trimmed by 5 bases and the J gene end by 3 bases; junction bases not matched to a gene: 8. Germline CDR1 and CDR2: LGHNA and YSLEER. CDR3 protein: CASSRDREDYYEQYF. As DNA, the CDR3 is TGCGCCAGCAGCAGGGACAGGGAAGATTACTACGAGCAGTACTTC.

The chain uses TRBV4-1 and TRBJ1-5; D call uncertain. This CDR3 contains 14 residues. Per the germline V gene, CDR1 is MGHRA and CDR2 is YSYEKL. V gave up 4 bases and J gave up 6 bases, with 13 bases separating them. The CDR3 is CASSLWQEGQPQHF. DNA of the CDR3: TGCGCCAGCAGCCTTTGGCAGGAAGGTCAGCCCCAGCATTTT.

The chain joins TRBV27 to TRBJ1-1; maybe TRBD1 (5 bases). Germline V lookup: CDR1 MNHEY, CDR2 SMNVEV (reference sequence). This CDR3 spans 13 amino acids. Trimming stripped 8 bases from V and 3 bases from J, with 13 bases between. CDR3 nucleotides: TGTGCCAGCGCGAAGGGGCCCTACACTGAAGCTTTCTTT. As protein: CASAKGPYTEAFF.

The V call is TRBV6-6, the J call TRBJ2-1; 14 bases are shared with TRBD2. Germline CDR1 MNHNY, CDR2 SVGAGI (reference sequence). Trimming cost V 7 bases and J 7 bases; bases outside gene matches: 6. The CDR3 contains 15 residues. CDR3 in amino acids: CASTLGTSGSNEQFF. CDR3 bases: TGTGCCAGCACCCTCGGGACTAGCGGGAGTAATGAGCAGTTCTTC.

This clone was detected once. Different DNA sequences within this sample yield the same CDR3. The V gene is TRBV27, the J gene TRBJ2-7; 7 bases are shared with TRBD2. V dropped 5 bases and J dropped 0; count of bases not matched to a gene: 10. The CDR3 spans 16 residues. Germline V gene sequence: CDR1 MNHEY, CDR2 SMNVEV (reference sequence). The CDR3 is CASSQNLAVNSYEQYF. The CDR3 DNA is TGTGCCAGCAGTCAAAACCTAGCGGTAAACTCCTACGAGCAGTACTTC.

The rearrangement uses TRBV5-8 and TRBJ1-1; no definite D call. CDR3 length equals 14 residues. V was trimmed by 2 bases and J by 3 bases, leaving 11 bases between them. CDR1 SGHTS and CDR2 YDEGEE come from the germline V gene. The CDR3 protein is CASSFSDRYTEAFF. For the CDR3, the DNA is TGTGCCAGCAGCTTCTCAGACCGCTACACTGAAGCTTTCTTT.

The rearrangement joins TRBV2 to TRBJ2-7; 10 nucleotides align to TRBD2. After removal of 3 bases from V and 3 bases from J, the junction contained 5 bases not matched to a gene. There are 15 residues in the CDR3. Looked up from germline, CDR1 is SNHLY and CDR2 is FYNNEI. CDR3 nucleotide sequence: TGTGCCAGCAGTGAGTCGCTAGCGGGGGACTACGAGCAGTACGTC. This codes for CASSESLAGDYEQYV.

This chain links TRBV7-8 with TRBJ2-1; 16 bases agree with TRBD2. The germline gives CDR1 SGHVS, CDR2 FQNEAQ. V gave up 5 bases and J gave up 1 base; unmatched junction bases: 11. The CDR3 has 20 amino acids. As DNA, the CDR3 is TGTGCCAGCAGCAACGGACCGGGACTAGCGGGAGGGATATCCTACAATGAGCAGTTCTTC. It yields the protein CASSNGPGLAGGISYNEQFF.

The rearrangement links TRBV5-6 to TRBJ2-1; unclear D gene. Looked up from germline, CDR1 is SGHDT and CDR2 is YYEEEE. The CDR3 has 11 amino acids. V shed 2 bases and J shed 8 bases, with 5 bases lying between them. The CDR3 bases are TGTGCCAGCAGCTTCATAGATGAGCAGTTCTTC. This gives the protein CASSFIDEQFF.

The chain couples TRBV27 to TRBJ2-1, with D maybe TRBD1 (5 bases). The germline V gene has CDR1 MNHEY and CDR2 SMNVEV (reference sequence). The length of the CDR3 is 14 residues. With 2 bases removed from V and 3 bases from J, the gap between germline ends came to 8 bases. DNA for the CDR3: TGTGCCAGCAGTTTAAGGGGAAACTACAATGAGCAGTTCTTC. Residues: CASSLRGNYNEQFF.

The chain is built from TRBV29-1 and TRBJ2-7, with 9 positions matching TRBD2. V shed 4 bases, J shed 4 bases, and the junction held 8 bases outside the gene matches. Germline CDR1 is SQVTM and CDR2 is ANQGSEA. CDR3 size: 14 residues. Here the CDR3 reads CSVVKAGGSYEQYF. CDR3 DNA sequence: TGCAGCGTTGTTAAAGCGGGGGGCTCGTACGAGCAGTACTTC.

This clone was recorded only once. The genes are TRBV5-1 and TRBJ2-2; D possibly corresponds to TRBD1 (5 bases). This CDR3 contains 13 residues. The ends were cut back, 4 bases at V and 4 bases at J, with 8 bases in the middle. Per the germline V gene, CDR1 is SGHRS and CDR2 is YFSETQ. CDR3 sequence: CASSPGFTGELFF. The CDR3 DNA reads as TGCGCCAGCAGCCCAGGGTTCACCGGGGAGCTGTTTTTT.

This sequence joins TRBV19 and TRBJ1-5, with unresolved D. Germline V CDR1 and CDR2: LNHDA, SQIVND (reference sequence). This CDR3 is 15 amino acids long. Trimming shortened V by 7 bases and J by 4 bases, and 17 bases separated the two germline ends. CDR3: CASNSQVGINQPQHF. The DNA for the CDR3 is TGTGCCAGTAATTCCCAGGTGGGGATTAATCAGCCCCAGCATTTT.

In DNA form, the CDR3 reads TGTGCCAGCAGTTCGACAGACCTCTATGGCTACACCTTC. This translates into CASSSTDLYGYTF. The chain is built from TRBV6-6 and TRBJ1-2; D is possibly TRBD1 (5 bases). The CDR3 is 13 amino acids. Germline V CDR1 and CDR2: MNHNY, SVGAGI (reference sequence). V was trimmed by 4 bases and J by 4 bases, leaving 10 bases between them.

V usage is TRBV30 and J usage is TRBJ2-7; 9 bases are a match to TRBD1. Germline V gene data show CDR1 as GTSNPN and CDR2 as SVGIG (reference sequence). Trimming at V came to 2 bases and at J to 6 bases, leaving 11 bases not matched to a gene. The length of the CDR3 is 15 residues. CDR3 region: CAWSHRQGQGREQYV. The CDR3 nucleotides are TGTGCCTGGAGTCACAGACAGGGACAGGGTCGCGAGCAGTACGTC.

J is TRBJ1-4 and V is TRBV4-2; the D is unclear. This CDR3 is built from 16 residues. Germline V gene lookup returns CDR1 LGHNA and CDR2 YNFKEQ. Trimming shortened V by 0 bases and J by 0 bases, and 8 bases separated the two germline ends. For the CDR3, the DNA is TGTGCCAGCAGCCAAGATATCGTCGCAACTAATGAAAAACTGTTTTTT. Translated: CASSQDIVATNEKLFF.

CDR3 sequence: CASSIDPSRDTEAFF. CDR3 in DNA: TGTGCCAGTAGTATAGACCCCTCTAGAGACACTGAAGCTTTCTTT. This chain joins TRBV19 and TRBJ1-1; unclear D gene. Trimming removed 0 bases from V and 3 bases from J, with 11 bases in between. There are 15 residues in the CDR3. Germline lookup yields CDR1 LNHDA and CDR2 SQIVND (reference sequence). The full variable domain, its missing parts supplied by reference TRBV19 and TRBJ1-1, is DGGITQSPKYLFRKEGQNVTLSCEQNLNHDAMYWYRQDPGQGLRLIYYSQIVNDFQKGDIAEGYSVSREKKESFPLTVTSAQKNPTAFYLCASSIDPSRDTEAFFGQGTRLTVV.

This clone was seen only once. The V gene is TRBV6-1, the J gene TRBJ2-1, with 8 bases matching TRBD1. The CDR3 has 17 amino acids. The trim removed 2 bases at V and 11 bases at J, leaving 17 bases unmatched. The germline gives CDR1 MNHNS, CDR2 SASEGT. The CDR3 is CASSELRLDYRTGKQFF. The CDR3 coding sequence is TGTGCCAGCAGTGAACTTCGGTTGGACTACAGGACAGGGAAGCAGTTCTTC.

Of note for this clone: Other DNA sequences of this sample code for an identical CDR3. The CDR3 loop reads CASSLGQTYEQYV. The CDR3 DNA is TGTGCCAGCAGCTTAGGGCAAACCTACGAGCAGTACGTC. The genes are TRBV11-2 and TRBJ2-7, with D unclear. The CDR3 is 13 residues long. The V gene's germline CDR1 is SGHAT and CDR2 FQNNGV. V was cut by 1 base and J by 2 bases, with 6 bases left in between.

The chain joins TRBV7-6 to TRBJ2-5; 9 positions agree with TRBD1. Germline values: CDR1 SGHVS, CDR2 FNYEAQ. The CDR3 runs to 16 residues. V lost 1 base to trimming and J lost 5 bases; unmatched junction nucleotides: 8. CDR3 sequence (DNA): TGTGCCAGCAGCTTAGTAGGGGACAGGGTTGGGGAGACCCAGTACTTC. Its protein product is CASSLVGDRVGETQYF.